This entry concerns a single T cell receptor (beta chain). Its antigen is undetermined. Profiled with immunoSEQ multiplex PCR; TCRdb holds only in-frame clones, not every one. The sample lists about 58,000 clones, approximately 90% seen once, with roughly 5% in the top ten. The sample is drawn from a study of PD-1 blockade in classical Hodgkin lymphoma. Overall study context: A 3 mg/kg intravenous dose of nivolumab was received by patients every 2 weeks.

Study results and limitations: In CD4+ cells, TCR diversity went up significantly by C4D1, but in CD8+ cells it did not.

The ends were cut back, 0 bases at V and 7 bases at J, with 4 bases in the middle. The CDR3 runs to 11 residues. Each patient's relapse followed autologous stem cell transplantation, and brentuximab vedotin exposure varied. This sequence was found in a human donor with classical Hodgkin lymphoma. The sequenced sample was peripheral blood mononuclear cells (PBMCs), obtained before the second cycle of nivolumab. This rearrangement joins TRBV23-1 to TRBJ2-7, with D unresolved. TRBV23-1 is annotated as an ORF whose role is uncertain. The CDR3 coding sequence is TGCGCCAGCAGTCAATCGGGAGAGCAGTACTTC. Encoded protein: CASSQSGEQYF.